This T cell receptor (beta chain) originates from a study of T cell responses to AZD1222 COVID-19 vaccine. Points on this clone: Its antigen is as yet unknown.

Sequencing was performed with immunoSEQ multiplex PCR; in TCRdb, only in-frame clones are kept and a portion is missing. The sample shows approximately 150,000 clones, just under 95% of them seen only once. Overall study results and limits: In a largely white British group with more females than males, clonal diversity was possibly underestimated. Close to half of spike-specific TCRs reportedly recognize unmutated variant regions.

The germline gives CDR1 SNHLY, CDR2 FYNNEI. The CDR3 runs to 13 residues. Trimming took off 6 bases at V and 5 bases at J, with 10 bases between the two ends. The chain employs TRBV2 and TRBJ1-4, with D perhaps matching TRBD1 (6 bases). The specimen was peripheral blood, collected on day 0 of AZD1222 vaccination. The origin of this receptor is an adult in good health. This CDR3 reads CASRGTGNEKLFF. CDR3 coding DNA: TGTGCCAGCAGGGGTACAGGGAATGAAAAACTGTTTTTT.